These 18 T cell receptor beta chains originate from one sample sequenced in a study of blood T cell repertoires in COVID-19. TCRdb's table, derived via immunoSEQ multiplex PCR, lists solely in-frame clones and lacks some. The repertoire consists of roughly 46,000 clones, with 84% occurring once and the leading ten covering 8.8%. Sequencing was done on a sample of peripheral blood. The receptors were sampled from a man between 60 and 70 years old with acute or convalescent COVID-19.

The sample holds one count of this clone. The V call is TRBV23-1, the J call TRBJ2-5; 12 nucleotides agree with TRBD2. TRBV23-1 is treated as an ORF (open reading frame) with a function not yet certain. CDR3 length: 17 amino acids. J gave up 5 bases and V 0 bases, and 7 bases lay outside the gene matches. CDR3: CASSQSNLAGGLETQYF. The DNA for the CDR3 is TGCGCCAGCAGTCAATCGAACCTAGCGGGGGGGCTGGAGACCCAGTACTTC.

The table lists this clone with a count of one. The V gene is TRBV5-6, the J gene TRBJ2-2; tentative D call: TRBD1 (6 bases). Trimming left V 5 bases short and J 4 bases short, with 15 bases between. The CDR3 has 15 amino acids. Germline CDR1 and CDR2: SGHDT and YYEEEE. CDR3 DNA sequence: TGTGCCAGCAGTGAACAGGGAGTCGGCACCGGGGAGCTGTTTTTT. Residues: CASSEQGVGTGELFF.

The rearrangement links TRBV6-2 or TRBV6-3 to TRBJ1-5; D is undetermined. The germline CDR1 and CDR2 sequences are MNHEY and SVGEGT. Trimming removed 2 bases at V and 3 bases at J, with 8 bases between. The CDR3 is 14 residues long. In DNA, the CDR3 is TGTGCCAGCAGTTACCCCAGTCCCAATCAGCCCCAGCATTTT. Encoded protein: CASSYPSPNQPQHF.

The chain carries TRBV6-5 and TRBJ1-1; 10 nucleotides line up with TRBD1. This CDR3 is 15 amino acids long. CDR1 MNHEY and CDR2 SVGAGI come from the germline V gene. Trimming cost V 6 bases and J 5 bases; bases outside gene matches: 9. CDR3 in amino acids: CASSADRGRKTEAFF. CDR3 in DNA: TGTGCCAGCAGCGCTGACAGGGGGCGTAAAACTGAAGCTTTCTTT.

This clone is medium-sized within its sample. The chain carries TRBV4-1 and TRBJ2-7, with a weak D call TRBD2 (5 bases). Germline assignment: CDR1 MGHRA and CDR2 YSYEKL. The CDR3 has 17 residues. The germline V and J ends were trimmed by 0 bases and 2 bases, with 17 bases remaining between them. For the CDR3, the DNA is TGCGCCAGCAGCCAAGATTTGCGCGAGCGGAGCACCTACGAGCAGTACTTC. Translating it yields CASSQDLRERSTYEQYF.

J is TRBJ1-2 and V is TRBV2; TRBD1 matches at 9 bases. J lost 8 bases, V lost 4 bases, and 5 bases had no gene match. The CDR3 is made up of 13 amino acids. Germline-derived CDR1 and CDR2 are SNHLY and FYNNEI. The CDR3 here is CASSAQGAWGYTF. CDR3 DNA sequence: TGTGCCAGCAGTGCACAGGGGGCGTGGGGCTACACCTTC.

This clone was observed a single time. The CDR3 loop reads CASSSPGTGRNNEQFF. The CDR3 nucleotides read TGTGCCAGCAGCTCTCCCGGGACAGGGAGAAACAATGAGCAGTTCTTC. V gene TRBV11-1 combines with J gene TRBJ2-1, with 9 bases identical to TRBD1. J was trimmed by 5 bases and V by 4 bases; bases with no gene match: 9. CDR1 SGHAT and CDR2 FQDESV come from the germline V gene (reference sequence). The CDR3 has 16 amino acids. Complete variable domain (other parts from reference TRBV11-1 and TRBJ2-1): EAEVAQSPRYKITEKSQAVAFWCDPISGHATLYWYRQILGQGPELLVQFQDESVVDDSQLPKDRFSAERLKGVDSTLKIQPAELGDSAMYLCASSSPGTGRNNEQFFGPGTRLTVL.

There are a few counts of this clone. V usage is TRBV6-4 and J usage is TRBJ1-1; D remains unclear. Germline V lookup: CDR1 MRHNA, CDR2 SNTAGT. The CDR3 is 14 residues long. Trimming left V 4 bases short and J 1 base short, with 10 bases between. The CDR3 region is CASSAPQWNTEAFF. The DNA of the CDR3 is TGTGCCAGCAGTGCCCCACAGTGGAACACTGAAGCTTTCTTT.

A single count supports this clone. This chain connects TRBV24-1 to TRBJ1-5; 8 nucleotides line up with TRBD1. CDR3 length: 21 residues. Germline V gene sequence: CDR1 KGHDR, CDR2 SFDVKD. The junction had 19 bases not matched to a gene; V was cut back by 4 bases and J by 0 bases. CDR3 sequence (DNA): TGTGCCACCAGTGACCTTCTCTACTCCTCGGGACAGGTGATTAGCAATCAGCCCCAGCATTTT. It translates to CATSDLLYSSGQVISNQPQHF.

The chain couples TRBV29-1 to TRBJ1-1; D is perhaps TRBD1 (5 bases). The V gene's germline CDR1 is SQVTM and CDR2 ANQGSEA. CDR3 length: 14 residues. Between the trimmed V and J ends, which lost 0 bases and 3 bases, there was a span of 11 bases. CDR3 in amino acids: CSVEDDPRDTEAFF. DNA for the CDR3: TGCAGCGTTGAAGATGATCCCAGGGACACTGAAGCTTTCTTT.

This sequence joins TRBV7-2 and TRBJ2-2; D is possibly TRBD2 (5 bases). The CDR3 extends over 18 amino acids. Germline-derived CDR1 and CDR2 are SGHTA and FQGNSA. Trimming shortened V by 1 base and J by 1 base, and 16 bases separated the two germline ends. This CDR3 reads CASSLGGLHTMNTGELFF. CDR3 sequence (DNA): TGTGCCAGCAGCTTAGGTGGACTTCACACAATGAACACCGGGGAGCTGTTTTTT. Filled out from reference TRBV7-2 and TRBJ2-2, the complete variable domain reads GAGVSQSPSNKVTEKGKDVELRCDPISGHTALYWYRQSLGQGLEFLIYFQGNSAPDKSGLPSDRFSAERTGGSVSTLTIQRTQQEDSAVYLCASSLGGLHTMNTGELFFGEGSRLTVL.

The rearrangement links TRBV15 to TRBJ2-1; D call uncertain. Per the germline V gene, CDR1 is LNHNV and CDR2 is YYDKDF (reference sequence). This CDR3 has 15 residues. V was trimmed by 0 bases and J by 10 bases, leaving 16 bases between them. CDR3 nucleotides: TGTGCCACCAGCAGAGATCGATTAACACAGCAGGAGCAGTTCTTC. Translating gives CATSRDRLTQQEQFF. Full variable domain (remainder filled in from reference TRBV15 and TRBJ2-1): DAMVIQNPRYQVTQFGKPVTLSCSQTLNHNVMYWYQQKSSQAPKLLFHYYDKDFNNEADTPDNFQSRRPNTSFCFLDIRSPGLGDTAMYLCATSRDRLTQQEQFFGPGTRLTVL.

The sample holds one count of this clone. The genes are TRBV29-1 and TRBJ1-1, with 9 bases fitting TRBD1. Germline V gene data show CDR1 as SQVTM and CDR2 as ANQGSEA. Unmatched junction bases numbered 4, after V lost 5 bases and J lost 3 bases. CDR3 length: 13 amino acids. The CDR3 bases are TGCAGCGTTCGGACAGGGGAGGACACTGAAGCTTTCTTT. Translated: CSVRTGEDTEAFF.

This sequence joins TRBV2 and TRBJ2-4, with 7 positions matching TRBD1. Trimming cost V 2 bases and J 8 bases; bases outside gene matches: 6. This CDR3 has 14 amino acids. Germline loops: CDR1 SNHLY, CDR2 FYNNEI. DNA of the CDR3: TGTGCCAGCAGTGAACGAGACAGGGTAGACATTCAGTACTTC. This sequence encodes CASSERDRVDIQYF.

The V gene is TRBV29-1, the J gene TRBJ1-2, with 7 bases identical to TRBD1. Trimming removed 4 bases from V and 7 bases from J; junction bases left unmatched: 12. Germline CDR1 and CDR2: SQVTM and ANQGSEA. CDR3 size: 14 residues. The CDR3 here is CSVADRVASRGYTF. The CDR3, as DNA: TGCAGCGTTGCCGACAGGGTAGCCTCTCGTGGCTACACCTTC.

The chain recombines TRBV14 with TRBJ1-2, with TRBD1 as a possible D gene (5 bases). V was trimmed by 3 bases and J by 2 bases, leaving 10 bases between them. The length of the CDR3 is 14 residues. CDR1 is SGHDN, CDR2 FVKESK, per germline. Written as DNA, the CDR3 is TGTGCCAGCAGCCATTGGGACTGGAACTATGGCTACACCTTC. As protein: CASSHWDWNYGYTF.

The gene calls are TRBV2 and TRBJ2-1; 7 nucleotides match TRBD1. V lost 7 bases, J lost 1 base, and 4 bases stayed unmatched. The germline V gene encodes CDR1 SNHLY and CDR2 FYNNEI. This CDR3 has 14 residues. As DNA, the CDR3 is TGTGCCAGCATTCGACAGGGTTCCTACAATGAGCAGTTCTTC. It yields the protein CASIRQGSYNEQFF.

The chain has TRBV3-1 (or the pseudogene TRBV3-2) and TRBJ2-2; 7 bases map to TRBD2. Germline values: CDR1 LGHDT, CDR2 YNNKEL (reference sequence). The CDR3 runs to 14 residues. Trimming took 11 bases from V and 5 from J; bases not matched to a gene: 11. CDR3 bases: TGTGCCGCATCCGGCGGGGGAGGAACCGGGGAGCTGTTTTTT. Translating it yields CAASGGGGTGELFF.